Listed below are T cell receptor beta chains from one sample, sequenced in a study of CD8 T cells in ankylosing spondylitis. TCRdb called the 5' RACE reads again in MiXCR, with one record for every CDR3 protein. The repertoire holds fewer than 200,000 distinct CDR3 sequences, approximately 20% seen once, with approximately 7.8% in the top ten. What was sequenced was blood, either unsorted or a sorted T cell fraction (not recorded which). These receptors all come from a male donor with ankylosing spondylitis or in good health (not recorded which). The CDR3 runs from the conserved cysteine through the conserved F or W. D genes are given only for firm matches. Rows give clone size only sometimes, using once, few, many, or a class for an expanded clone.

j_call | d_call | clone_size | cdr3_length | v_call | cdr3_aa | cdr3_nt
TRBJ2-5 | TRBD2 | many | 15 | TRBV5-1 | CASSLISGPQETQYF | TGCGCCAGCAGCTTGATTAGCGGGCCCCAAGAGACCCAGTACTTC
TRBJ1-5 | . | . | 13 | TRBV20-1 | CSARTGSNQPQHF | TGCAGTGCTAGAACAGGGAGCAATCAGCCCCAGCATTTT
TRBJ1-5 | TRBD1 | many | 14 | TRBV12-3/TRBV12-4 | CASSRDRPNQPQHF | TGTGCCAGCAGTAGGGACAGGCCCAATCAGCCCCAGCATTTT
TRBJ2-7 | . | few | 14 | TRBV20-1 | CSARDEGRSYEQYF | TGCAGTGCTAGAGATGAGGGACGGAGTTACGAGCAGTACTTC
TRBJ2-7 | TRBD1 | few | 14 | TRBV28 | CASSLEQGAYEQYF | TGTGCCAGCAGTTTGGAACAGGGGGCTTACGAGCAGTACTTC
TRBJ2-7 | . | few | 10 | TRBV28 | CASSRVTTDF | TGTGCCAGCAGTCGGGTGACCACGGACTTC
TRBJ1-1 | . | many | 10 | TRBV19 | CATGVTEAFF | TGTGCCACCGGCGTCACTGAAGCTTTCTTT
TRBJ1-1 | TRBD1 | many | 16 | TRBV2 | CASRPSWDRTNTEAFF | TGTGCCAGCAGACCCTCTTGGGACAGGACGAACACTGAAGCTTTCTTT
TRBJ2-7 | TRBD2 | few | 15 | TRBV28 | CASSPGTSGIYEQYF | TGTGCCAGCAGTCCCGGGACTAGCGGGATCTACGAGCAGTACTTC
TRBJ1-2 | TRBD1 | few | 13 | TRBV5-1 | CASRDRLVYGYTF | TGCGCCAGCAGGGACAGGCTTGTCTATGGCTACACCTTC
TRBJ2-5 | TRBD1 | many | 15 | TRBV28 | CASTIQGARRETQYF | TGTGCCAGCACCATTCAGGGGGCGCGTCGGGAGACCCAGTACTTC
TRBJ2-7 | . | few | 13 | TRBV20-1 | CSARKTGRDEQYF | TGCAGTGCTAGAAAGACAGGGAGGGACGAGCAGTACTTC
TRBJ2-7 | . | few | 12 | TRBV29-1 | CRPIRTDLEQYF | TGCAGACCCATCCGGACTGATCTCGAGCAGTACTTC
TRBJ2-5 | TRBD2 | many | 13 | TRBV20-1 | CSGGGTSVETQYF | TGCAGTGGAGGGGGGACTAGCGTAGAGACCCAGTACTTC
TRBJ1-3 | . | many | 16 | TRBV5-1 | CASSLAPGASGNTIYF | TGCGCCAGCAGCTTGGCTCCAGGCGCCTCTGGAAACACCATATATTTT
TRBJ2-7 | . | few | 14 | TRBV12-3/TRBV12-4 | CASRIQGSSYEQYF | TGTGCCAGCAGAATTCAAGGGTCATCCTACGAGCAGTACTTC
TRBJ1-4 | . | many | 15 | TRBV5-1 | CASSFGDQLFEKLFF | TGCGCCAGCAGCTTCGGGGACCAACTCTTTGAAAAACTGTTTTTT
TRBJ2-5 | TRBD1 | many | 14 | TRBV29-1 | CSVRRTGGRETQYF | TGCAGCGTTCGTAGGACAGGGGGTCGAGAGACCCAGTACTTC
TRBJ2-3 | TRBD2 | few | 18 | TRBV24-1 | CATSDFQASGPSTDTQYF | TGTGCCACCAGTGATTTCCAGGCTAGCGGCCCTAGCACAGATACGCAGTATTTT
TRBJ1-1 | TRBD1 | many | 14 | TRBV5-1 | CASSYRGSGTEAFF | TGCGCCAGCAGCTACAGGGGTTCTGGGACTGAAGCTTTCTTT
TRBJ2-7 | . | many | 16 | TRBV11-2 | CASSWNDRMTSYEQYF | TGTGCCAGCAGCTGGAATGACAGGATGACCTCCTACGAGCAGTACTTC
TRBJ1-5 | TRBD1 | . | 13 | TRBV20-1 | CSARWTGDQPQHF | TGCAGTGCAAGGTGGACAGGGGACCAGCCCCAGCATTTT
TRBJ2-2 | . | few | 14 | TRBV25-1 | CASSDYPVTGELFF | TGTGCCAGCAGTGATTATCCCGTCACCGGGGAGCTGTTTTTT
TRBJ2-5 | TRBD1 | few | 14 | TRBV28 | CASSLPGGGETQYF | TGTGCCAGCAGTTTACCAGGGGGCGGAGAGACCCAGTACTTC
TRBJ2-7 | . | many | 10 | TRBV20-1 | CSATPHEQYF | TGCAGTGCTACCCCCCACGAGCAGTACTTC
TRBJ2-1 | . | few | 11 | TRBV14 | CASGILDEQFF | TGTGCCAGCGGGATATTAGATGAGCAGTTCTTC
TRBJ2-1 | . | . | 15 | TRBV6-5 | CASSYEPPSYGEQFF | TGTGCCAGCAGTTACGAGCCTCCCTCTTACGGTGAGCAGTTCTTC
TRBJ2-2 | TRBD2 | . | 13 | TRBV28 | CALLAGNTGELFF | TGTGCCCTCCTAGCGGGAAACACCGGGGAGCTGTTTTTT
TRBJ2-5 | TRBD2 | . | 14 | TRBV29-1 | CSVGGLAGGETQYF | TGCAGCGTGGGCGGACTAGCGGGAGGAGAGACCCAGTACTTC
TRBJ1-2 | . | . | 13 | TRBV18 | CASSPSVFYGYTF | TGTGCCAGCTCACCCTCGGTTTTCTATGGCTACACCTTC
TRBJ2-4 | TRBD2 | many | 14 | TRBV10-2 | CASSVSGNKNIQYF | TGCGCCAGCAGTGTTAGCGGGAACAAAAACATTCAGTACTTC
TRBJ2-2 | TRBD2 | few | 15 | TRBV5-5 | CASSLEGGPTGELFF | TGTGCCAGCAGCTTAGAGGGAGGGCCAACCGGGGAGCTGTTTTTT
TRBJ1-5 | . | . | 12 | TRBV12-5 | CASGLALQPQHF | TGTGCTAGTGGTTTGGCTCTTCAGCCCCAGCATTTT
TRBJ2-3 | TRBD2 | . | 14 | TRBV13 | CASSPSGKTDTQYF | TGTGCCAGCAGCCCCAGCGGGAAAACAGATACGCAGTATTTT
TRBJ2-3 | TRBD2 | . | 16 | TRBV14 | CASSQGLAGNTDTQYF | TGTGCCAGCAGCCAAGGACTAGCGGGGAACACAGATACGCAGTATTTT
TRBJ2-2 | TRBD2 | many | 18 | TRBV5-1 | CASSLKLVTSGNTGELFF | TGCGCCAGCAGCTTGAAGTTGGTGACTAGCGGGAACACCGGGGAGCTGTTTTTT
TRBJ2-5 | TRBD2 | many | 17 | TRBV20-1 | CSARAPASGSFQETQYF | TGCAGTGCTAGAGCACCCGCTAGCGGGAGCTTCCAAGAGACCCAGTACTTC
TRBJ2-3 | TRBD2 | . | 14 | TRBV7-3 | CASQAGVGTDTQYF | TGTGCCAGCCAAGCGGGAGTAGGAACAGATACGCAGTATTTT
TRBJ1-1 | . | many | 11 | TRBV5-1 | CASSLETEAFF | TGCGCCAGCAGCTTGGAAACTGAAGCTTTCTTT
TRBJ2-7 | TRBD2 | few | 16 | TRBV27 | CASSLGTSGSKYEQYF | TGTGCCAGCAGTCTCGGGACTAGCGGGAGCAAGTACGAGCAGTACTTC
TRBJ2-1 | TRBD2 | . | 15 | TRBV3-1 | CASSQISGRDNEQFF | TGTGCCAGCAGCCAAATAAGCGGGAGGGACAATGAGCAGTTCTTC
TRBJ2-1 | TRBD2 | . | 15 | TRBV5-1 | CASKQAGDSYNEQFF | TGCGCCAGCAAACAAGCGGGAGATTCCTACAATGAGCAGTTCTTC
TRBJ2-4 | TRBD1 | few | 12 | TRBV5-1 | CASRDRGNIQYF | TGCGCCAGCAGGGACAGGGGGAACATTCAGTACTTC
TRBJ2-3 | . | . | 13 | TRBV7-2 | CASSSHRVDTQYF | TGTGCCAGCAGCTCCCACAGGGTCGATACGCAGTATTTT
TRBJ2-5 | TRBD1 | many | 14 | TRBV5-1 | CASSFGRGRETQYF | TGCGCCAGCAGCTTCGGCAGGGGGCGTGAGACCCAGTACTTC
TRBJ1-4 | TRBD1 | . | 14 | TRBV27 | CASSPGQPNEKLFF | TGTGCCAGCAGCCCGGGACAGCCTAATGAAAAACTGTTTTTT
TRBJ1-4 | . | many | 16 | TRBV5-1 | CASSLGSVTAGEKLFF | TGCGCCAGCAGCTTGGGGAGCGTTACTGCAGGTGAAAAACTGTTTTTT
TRBJ1-2 | TRBD1 | . | 13 | TRBV10-3 | CAISETGDYGYTF | TGTGCCATCAGTGAGACAGGGGACTATGGCTACACCTTC
TRBJ1-1 | . | . | 10 | TRBV29-1 | CSVDRVKAFF | TGCAGCGTTGATCGGGTTAAAGCTTTCTTT
TRBJ2-3 | TRBD2 | . | 16 | TRBV10-3 | CAITQGLAGETDTQYF | TGTGCCATCACCCAGGGACTAGCGGGAGAGACAGATACGCAGTATTTT
TRBJ2-7 | TRBD1 | . | 15 | TRBV18 | CASSPPRTGYYEQYF | TGTGCCAGCTCACCACCGCGGACAGGATACTACGAGCAGTACTTC
TRBJ2-1 | TRBD2 | many | 14 | TRBV27 | CASRRRDYYNEQFF | TGTGCCAGCAGACGCCGGGACTATTACAATGAGCAGTTCTTC
TRBJ1-2 | . | many | 14 | TRBV5-1 | CASSLEPGYYGYTF | TGCGCCAGCAGCTTGGAGCCAGGTTATTATGGCTACACCTTC